One sample yielded the 10 T cell receptor beta chains listed below, sequenced in a study of T cell changes during pregnancy in multiple sclerosis. The method was immunoSEQ multiplex PCR; TCRdb's version includes in-frame clones alone and lacks a portion of them. The sample yields about 60,000 clones, over 80% seen once. This sample comprised peripheral blood, obtained in the first trimester of pregnancy. Receptors originate from a female donor with multiple sclerosis, enrolled in a pregnancy study.

V and J are TRBV28 and TRBJ2-7; 8 bases align to TRBD1. This CDR3 is built from 12 residues. V shed 5 bases and J 13 bases; nucleotides not matched to a gene: 10. The germline V gene encodes CDR1 MDHEN and CDR2 SYDVKM. This CDR3 reads CASSLWTGRPYF. The CDR3 DNA reads TGTGCCAGCAGTCTTTGGACAGGGAGACCTTACTTC.

This chain links TRBV7-3 with TRBJ2-1; D is ambiguous. V dropped 4 bases and J dropped 4 bases, with 8 bases sitting between them. The CDR3 loop spans 13 amino acids. In germline, CDR1 is SGHTA, CDR2 FQGTGA. The CDR3 DNA reads as TGTGCCAGCAGCTCATCGGTTTACAATGAGCAGTTCTTC. Residues: CASSSSVYNEQFF.

This clone has just one count. The rearrangement joins TRBV19 to TRBJ1-1, with 7 bases aligning to TRBD1. Germline trimming cut 3 bases from V and 4 bases from J; bases unmatched to any gene: 5. The CDR3 has 14 amino acids. CDR1 and CDR2 (germline): LNHDA, SQIVND (reference sequence). CDR3 sequence reads: CASSIPDRATEAFF. CDR3 nucleotides: TGTGCCAGTAGTATCCCCGACAGGGCCACTGAAGCTTTCTTT.

This clone was detected only once. CDR3 DNA sequence: TGTGCCAGCAGCGTAGTCCCAGGGGTCGGCGGGGGCTACACCTTC. It codes for CASSVVPGVGGGYTF. V is TRBV9 and J is TRBJ1-2; weak D call: TRBD1 (6 bases). The CDR3 has 15 amino acids. Germline V gives CDR1 SGDLS, CDR2 YYNGEE. The V end was cut by 0 bases, the J end by 8 bases, with 17 bases between.

The V and J genes are TRBV27 and TRBJ1-2; TRBD1 aligns across 9 bases. Germline trimming cut 5 bases from V and 4 bases from J; bases unmatched to any gene: 17. This CDR3 has 18 amino acids. Per germline, CDR1 MNHEY and CDR2 SMNVEV (reference sequence). As DNA, the CDR3 is TGTGCCAGCAGTCCCTTAAGACTGCGGGACAGGGTTGGCTATGGCTACACCTTC. This translates into CASSPLRLRDRVGYGYTF.

This clone was counted a single time. V usage is TRBV5-4 and J usage is TRBJ1-4; tentative D call: TRBD1 (5 bases). The CDR3 is made up of 15 amino acids. CDR1 is SGHNT, CDR2 YYREEE, per germline (reference sequence). With 0 bases removed from V and 2 bases from J, the gap between germline ends came to 8 bases. The CDR3 DNA reads as TGTGCCAGCAGCTTGGGGGGGACTACTAATGAAAAACTGTTTTTT. It yields the protein CASSLGGTTNEKLFF. The full variable domain, with the rest looked up from reference TRBV5-4 and TRBJ1-4, is ETGVTQSPTHLIKTRGQQVTLRCSSQSGHNTVSWYQQALGQGPQFIFQYYREEENGRGNFPPRFSGLQFPNYSSELNVNALELDDSALYLCASSLGGTTNEKLFFGSGTQLSVL.

The chain uses TRBV5-6 and TRBJ1-2; D possibly corresponds to TRBD1 (6 bases). V lost 4 bases and J 4 bases, leaving 14 bases between the germline ends. In germline, CDR1 is SGHDT, CDR2 YYEEEE. CDR3 length: 14 amino acids. In DNA form, the CDR3 reads TGTGCCAGCAGCCACCTGACAGGCACCTATGGCTACACCTTC. Protein: CASSHLTGTYGYTF.

V usage is TRBV28 and J usage is TRBJ2-5; no firm D call. Germline V CDR1 and CDR2: MDHEN, SYDVKM. CDR3 size: 14 residues. The V gene lost 2 bases and the J gene lost 4 bases, with 11 bases spanning the gap. The CDR3 sequence is CASSLRRGRETQYF. The CDR3 DNA reads TGTGCCAGCAGTTTACGGAGAGGTCGAGAGACCCAGTACTTC.

This sequence joins TRBV19 and TRBJ2-2; 8 bases fit TRBD1. The ends lost 7 bases at V and 4 bases at J; junction bases unmatched: 11. Germline V gene sequence: CDR1 LNHDA, CDR2 SQIVND (reference sequence). The CDR3 has 16 residues. CDR3 region: CASTPSGGSGTGELFF. The CDR3 DNA reads TGTGCCAGTACCCCGTCAGGGGGCTCGGGCACCGGGGAGCTGTTTTTT.

J is TRBJ1-2 and V is TRBV29-1; D is uncertain. The CDR3 consists of 12 residues. V gave up 1 base and J gave up 4 bases, with 7 bases separating them. Germline values: CDR1 SQVTM, CDR2 ANQGSEA. CDR3 region: CSVEGPIYGYTF. The CDR3 DNA reads TGCAGCGTTGAAGGGCCCATCTATGGCTACACCTTC.